This is a list of T cell receptor beta chains from one sample in a study of blood T cell repertoires in COVID-19. Clones were read by immunoSEQ multiplex PCR, and TCRdb kept only the in-frame ones, dropping some. The sample includes roughly 77,000 clones, approximately 80% of them seen just once. Sequences were obtained from peripheral blood. Receptor source: a woman in her 70s with acute or convalescent COVID-19. Both conserved end residues are part of each CDR3. D genes are given only for firm matches. Size values are once, few and many counts, or a class for expanded clones, and some rows have none.

length	V	D	size	J	CDR3	DNA
15	TRBV4-3	-	-	TRBJ2-1	CASSQDSGTNNEQFF	TGCGCCAGCAGCCAAGATTCCGGGACAAACAATGAGCAGTTCTTC
14	TRBV5-1	-	-	TRBJ1-1	CASSLGHLNTEAFF	TGCGCCAGCAGCTTGGGGCATTTGAACACTGAAGCTTTCTTT
15	TRBV5-1	TRBD1	few	TRBJ1-2	CASTQVQGALDGYTF	TGCGCCAGCACTCAGGTACAGGGGGCGCTTGATGGCTACACCTTC
15	TRBV4-1	TRBD1	-	TRBJ1-4	CASSQSTGVAEKLFF	TGCGCCAGCAGCCAATCGACAGGGGTGGCGGAAAAACTGTTTTTT
11	TRBV30	-	once	TRBJ1-5	CAWSMAQPQHF	TGTGCCTGGAGTATGGCACAGCCCCAGCATTTT
17	TRBV5-5	-	-	TRBJ1-6	CASSLGWPGGGNSPLHF	TGTGCCAGCAGCTTGGGCTGGCCCGGAGGCGGTAATTCACCCCTCCACTTT
15	TRBV7-8	TRBD1	once	TRBJ1-1	CASSNLDRGSTEAFF	TGTGCCAGCAGCAATCTGGACAGGGGGTCCACTGAAGCTTTCTTT
14	TRBV6-5	TRBD1	-	TRBJ2-3	CASSSGQGTDTQYF	TGTGCCAGCAGCTCCGGACAGGGAACAGATACGCAGTATTTT
16	TRBV6-5	-	-	TRBJ2-1	CASSYGGMGSYNEQFF	TGTGCCAGCAGTTATGGAGGGATGGGCTCCTACAATGAGCAGTTCTTC
16	TRBV15	TRBD2	-	TRBJ2-5	CATSTRDFSGGETQYF	TGTGCCACCAGTACCAGGGATTTTTCGGGAGGAGAGACCCAGTACTTC
16	TRBV3-1/TRBV3-2	-	-	TRBJ2-1	CASSQNRGGDYNEQFF	TGTGCCAGCAGCCAAAATAGGGGGGGGGACTACAATGAGCAGTTCTTC
17	TRBV2	TRBD2	once	TRBJ2-3	CASDLESGGGLTDTQYF	TGTGCCAGCGATTTAGAAAGCGGGGGGGGATTAACAGATACGCAGTATTTT
19	TRBV15	TRBD1	once	TRBJ2-2	CATSRPEETGAGGTGELFF	TGTGCCACCAGCAGACCAGAGGAGACAGGGGCTGGGGGCACCGGGGAGCTGTTTTTT
16	TRBV19	-	-	TRBJ1-1	CASSIGEAEGSTEAFF	TGTGCCAGTAGTATAGGGGAGGCTGAAGGTTCCACTGAAGCTTTCTTT
15	TRBV6-5	TRBD1	-	TRBJ2-3	CASSYSGQVTDTQYF	TGTGCCAGCAGTTACTCAGGACAGGTCACAGATACGCAGTATTTT
14	TRBV7-2	-	few	TRBJ1-1	CASSLSGGNTEAFF	TGTGCCAGCAGCCTGAGCGGGGGGAACACTGAAGCTTTCTTT
16	TRBV7-8	-	-	TRBJ1-3	CASSFMAGRSGNTIYF	TGTGCCAGCAGCTTCATGGCAGGGCGGTCTGGAAACACCATATATTTT
14	TRBV6-5	-	-	TRBJ1-1	CASSYSGRGGEAFF	TGTGCCAGCAGTTACTCGGGGAGGGGAGGTGAAGCTTTCTTT
14	TRBV18	-	-	TRBJ1-2	CASSPRGTDYGYTF	TGTGCCAGCTCACCACGAGGGACTGACTATGGCTACACCTTC
15	TRBV3-1/TRBV3-2	TRBD1	-	TRBJ2-2	CASSPRTGGTGELFF	TGTGCCAGCAGCCCCCGGACAGGGGGCACCGGGGAGCTGTTTTTT
17	TRBV4-2	-	-	TRBJ2-2	CASSQEGNRAFTGELFF	TGTGCCAGCAGCCAAGAAGGTAACAGGGCCTTCACCGGGGAGCTGTTTTTT
14	TRBV14	-	-	TRBJ2-1	CASSQEGSYNEQFF	TGTGCCAGCAGCCAAGAAGGGAGCTACAATGAGCAGTTCTTC
11	TRBV7-2	-	many	TRBJ2-7	CLKVGGFEQYF	TGTCTGAAAGTCGGGGGATTCGAGCAGTACTTC
11	TRBV20-1	-	-	TRBJ1-1	CSLIKNTEAFF	TGCAGTCTAATAAAGAACACTGAAGCTTTCTTT
16	TRBV27	TRBD1	-	TRBJ1-1	CASRRQQGLIGTEAFF	TGTGCCAGCAGGCGGCAACAGGGGCTGATTGGCACTGAAGCTTTCTTT
14	TRBV7-2	-	few	TRBJ2-3	CASSPTRGDNTQYF	TGTGCCAGCAGCCCGACTCGGGGGGACAATACGCAGTATTTT
14	TRBV6-6	TRBD2	-	TRBJ2-1	CASTGAGEGHEQFF	TGTGCCAGCACTGGCGCGGGGGAGGGCCATGAGCAGTTCTTC
11	TRBV6-4	-	-	TRBJ1-1	CASSDGTEAFF	TGTGCCAGCAGTGACGGGACAGAAGCTTTCTTT
16	TRBV6-6	TRBD1	-	TRBJ2-3	CASSYSRAGGIDTQYF	TGTGCCAGCAGTTACTCGAGAGCAGGGGGCATAGATACGCAGTATTTT
15	TRBV5-6	-	-	TRBJ1-1	CASSGGWGVNTEAFF	TGTGCCAGCAGCGGAGGTTGGGGGGTAAACACTGAAGCTTTCTTT
16	TRBV5-1	TRBD2	few	TRBJ2-3	CASSDLAGGPIDTQYF	TGCGCCAGCAGCGACCTAGCGGGGGGGCCAATAGATACGCAGTATTTT
16	TRBV9	TRBD2	-	TRBJ2-7	CASSVEGSGGGDEQYF	TGTGCCAGCAGCGTAGAGGGTAGCGGGGGAGGGGACGAGCAGTACTTC
15	TRBV3-1/TRBV3-2	-	once	TRBJ2-3	CASSQDHRGTDTQYF	TGTGCCAGCAGCCAAGATCATAGGGGGACAGATACGCAGTATTTT
13	TRBV4-2	TRBD1	-	TRBJ1-4	CASSPGQGEKLFF	TGTGCCAGCAGCCCCGGACAGGGAGAAAAACTGTTTTTT
16	TRBV7-8	TRBD1	-	TRBJ1-5	CASSLDRGLYGQPQHF	TGTGCCAGCAGCCTCGACAGGGGGCTTTACGGTCAGCCCCAGCATTTT
15	TRBV5-5	-	-	TRBJ1-2	CASSLYGEPIDGYTF	TGTGCCAGCAGCTTGTATGGGGAGCCGATAGATGGCTACACCTTC
13	TRBV6-5	-	once	TRBJ1-2	CASTQRPGYGYTF	TGTGCCAGCACCCAGCGGCCCGGCTATGGCTACACCTTC
13	TRBV13	-	-	TRBJ2-1	CASSSGLTNEQFF	TGTGCCAGCAGCTCAGGACTTACCAATGAGCAGTTCTTC
15	TRBV6-2/TRBV6-3	TRBD2	-	TRBJ2-7	CASSTVAGGLYEQYF	TGTGCCAGCAGTACCGTAGCGGGGGGGCTCTACGAGCAGTACTTC
16	TRBV4-1	TRBD1	-	TRBJ1-3	CASSQAGQAGPNTIYF	TGCGCCAGCAGCCAAGCCGGACAGGCGGGACCAAACACCATATATTTT